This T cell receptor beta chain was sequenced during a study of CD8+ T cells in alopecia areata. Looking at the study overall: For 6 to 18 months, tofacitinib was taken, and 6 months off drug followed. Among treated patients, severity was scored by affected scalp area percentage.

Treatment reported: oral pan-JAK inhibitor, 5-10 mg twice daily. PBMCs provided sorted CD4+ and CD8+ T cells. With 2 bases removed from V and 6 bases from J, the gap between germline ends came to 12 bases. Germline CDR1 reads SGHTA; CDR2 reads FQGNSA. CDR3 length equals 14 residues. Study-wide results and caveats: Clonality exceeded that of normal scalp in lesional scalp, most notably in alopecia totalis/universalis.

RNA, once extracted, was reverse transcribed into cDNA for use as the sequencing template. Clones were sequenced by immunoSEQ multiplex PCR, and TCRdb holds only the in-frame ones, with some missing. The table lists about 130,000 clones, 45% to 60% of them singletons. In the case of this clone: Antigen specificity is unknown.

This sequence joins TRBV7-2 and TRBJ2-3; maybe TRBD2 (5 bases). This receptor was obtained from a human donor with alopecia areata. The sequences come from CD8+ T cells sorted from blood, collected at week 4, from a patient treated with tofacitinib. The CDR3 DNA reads TGTGCCAGCAGCTTATGGCCGGGGATGGATACGCAGTATTTT. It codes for CASSLWPGMDTQYF.